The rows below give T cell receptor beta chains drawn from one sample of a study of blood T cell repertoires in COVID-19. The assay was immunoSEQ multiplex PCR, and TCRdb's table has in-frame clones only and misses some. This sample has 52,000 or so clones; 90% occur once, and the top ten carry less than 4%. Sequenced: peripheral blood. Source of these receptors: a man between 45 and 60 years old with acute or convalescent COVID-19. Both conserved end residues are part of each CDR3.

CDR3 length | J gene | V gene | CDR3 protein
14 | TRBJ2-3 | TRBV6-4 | CASSFTGNTDTQYF
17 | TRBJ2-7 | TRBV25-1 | CASSEGGQIGQTYEQYF
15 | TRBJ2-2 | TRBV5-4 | CASSSGTENTGELFF
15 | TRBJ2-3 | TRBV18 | CASSPDRAGGQKQYF
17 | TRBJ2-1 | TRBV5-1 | CASSLAGGAPPYNEQFF
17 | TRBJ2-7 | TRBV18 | CASSPPLSSGSVNEQYF
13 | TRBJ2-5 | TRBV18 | CASSPGHRETQYF
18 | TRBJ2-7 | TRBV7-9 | CASSLVGLTGDKPYEQYF
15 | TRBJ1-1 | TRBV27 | CASSPRTGGNTEAFF
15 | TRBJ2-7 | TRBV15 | CATSRGNGGGYEQYF
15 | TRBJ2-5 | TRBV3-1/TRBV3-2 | CASSQPMTGEETQYF
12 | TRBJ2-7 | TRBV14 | CASSLDSYEQYF
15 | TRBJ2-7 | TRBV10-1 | CASSEWTSGRYEQYF
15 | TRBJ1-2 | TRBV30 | CAWRKDRGINYGYTF
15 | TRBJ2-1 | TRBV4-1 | CASSPHGQGHNEQFF
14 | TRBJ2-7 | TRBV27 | CASSRTGSSYEQYF
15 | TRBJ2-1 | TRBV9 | CASSELARSYNEQFF
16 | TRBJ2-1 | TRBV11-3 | CASSPGVGLAGGEQFF
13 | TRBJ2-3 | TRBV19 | CASRGVSTDTQYF
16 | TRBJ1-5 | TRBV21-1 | CASSPRGLVGNQPQHF
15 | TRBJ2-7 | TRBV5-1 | CASSFWTGGQYEQYF
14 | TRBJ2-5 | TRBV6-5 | CASRGRTGMETQYF
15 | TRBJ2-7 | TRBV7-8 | CASSPGTISSYEQYF
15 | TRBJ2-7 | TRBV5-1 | CASSLNPTSPYEQYF
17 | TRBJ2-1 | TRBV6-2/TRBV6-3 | CASSYMGLAGGGNEQFF
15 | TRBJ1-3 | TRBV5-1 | CASSSYVGGGNTIYF
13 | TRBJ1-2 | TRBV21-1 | CASSKEGGGGYTF
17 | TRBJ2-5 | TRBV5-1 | CASSRGPGLADQETQYF
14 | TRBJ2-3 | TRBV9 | CASSVGTRPDTQYF
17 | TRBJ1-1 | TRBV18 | CASSRKSTGGGNTEAFF
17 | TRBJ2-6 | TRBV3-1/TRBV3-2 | CASSQPQGWAGANVLTF
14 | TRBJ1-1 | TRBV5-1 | CASSEKYRNTEAFF
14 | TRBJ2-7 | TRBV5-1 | CASSSGTSVGEQYF
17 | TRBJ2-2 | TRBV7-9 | CASSSGLAGLSAGELFF
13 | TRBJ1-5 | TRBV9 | CASSPSGEQPQHF
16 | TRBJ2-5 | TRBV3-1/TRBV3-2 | CASSQGQGPFRETQYF
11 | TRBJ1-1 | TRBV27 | CASSERGAAFF
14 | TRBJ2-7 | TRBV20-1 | CSASPGGGRYEQYF
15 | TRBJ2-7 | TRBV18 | CASSPLTSGSGEQYF
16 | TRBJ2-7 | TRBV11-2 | CASSPGKGQGLSEQYF
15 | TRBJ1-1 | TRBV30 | CACYRQGAGNTEAFF
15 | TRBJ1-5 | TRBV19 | CASSIDRGADQPQHF
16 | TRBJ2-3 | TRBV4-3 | CASSQVGQSSTDTQYF
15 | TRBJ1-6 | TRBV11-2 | CASSERTVYNSPLHF
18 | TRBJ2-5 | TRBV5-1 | CASSLGIASPPSQETQYF
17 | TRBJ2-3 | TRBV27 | CASSPGPLAPSTDTQYF
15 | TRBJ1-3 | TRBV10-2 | CASSKQGFSGNTIYF
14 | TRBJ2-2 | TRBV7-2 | CAIQRIRNTGELFF
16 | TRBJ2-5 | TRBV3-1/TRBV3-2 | CASRHNPGQGQETQYF
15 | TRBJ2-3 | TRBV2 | CASRTSGRAADTQYF
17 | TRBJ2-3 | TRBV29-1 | CSVEVEGTSGFSDTQYF
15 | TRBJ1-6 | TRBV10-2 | CASSSGTPVNSPLHF